This TCR beta chain was captured in a study of blood T cell repertoires in COVID-19. Background on the study: Sites across the United States, Italy and Spain contributed samples from acute and convalescent COVID-19. PBMCs, B-cell-depleted T cells, or T cells were the source of the cDNA or gDNA that made up the material.

In the original processing: The authors estimated nucleated cell counts from reference gene primer amplification. Assay: immunoSEQ multiplex PCR; the TCRdb copy retains only in-frame clones and omits some. V and J calls and clone size follow that table, whereas D and trimming were derived from the DNA. The data show about 160,000 clones, with around 92% seen just once and about 4.8% held by the top ten. The germline V gene has CDR1 SGHTA and CDR2 FQGTGA. Germline trimming cut 5 bases from V and 4 bases from J; bases unmatched to any gene: 7. The CDR3 is made up of 14 amino acids. Seattle patient enrollment occurred during active infection, with longitudinal follow-up thereafter.

The J gene is TRBJ2-7, the V gene TRBV7-3, with 8 bases that match TRBD2. This receptor was identified in a man aged 25 to 45 with COVID-19, enrolled during active disease. Sequencing was performed on peripheral blood. CDR3 nucleotides: TGTGCCAGCAGCCCCTCGGGGGGGAAGTACGAGCAGTACTTC. This translates into CASSPSGGKYEQYF.